This T cell receptor (beta chain) appears in the sequencing data of a study of radiotherapy plus CTLA-4 blockade in lung cancer. This CDR3 spans 16 amino acids. Trimming stripped 4 bases from V and 0 bases from J, with 13 bases between. Per the germline V gene, CDR1 is LGHNA and CDR2 is YNFKEQ. Libraries were prepared by immunoSEQ multiplex PCR; TCRdb keeps only in-frame clonotypes and omits some of them. Here the sample spans approximately 40,000 clones, about 86% being singletons. The specimen was peripheral blood, collected from a patient treated with radiotherapy plus ipilimumab. The TCR originated in a human donor with non-small cell lung cancer whose response to radiotherapy plus ipilimumab could not be evaluated. This rearrangement joins TRBV4-2 to TRBJ1-3; D unclear. The CDR3 loop reads CASSPRLEGSGNTIYF. The CDR3 bases are TGTGCCAGCAGCCCCCGTTTGGAGGGCTCTGGAAACACCATATATTTT.